This T cell receptor (beta chain) was sequenced in a study of human T cells and chemical hapten exposure. At the level of the study: Across its approximately 25 weeks, the study gave patients weekly diphenylcyclopropenone doses to the scalp. A patient group, mainly female, showed alopecia areata, totalis or universalis. Study findings and constraints: Given that the donors had alopecia, their immune response may differ from that seen in healthy people.

The library attached unique molecular identifiers to individual cDNA molecules. TCRdb analysed the RACE reads with MiXCR anew, one entry per CDR3 protein. The sample shows about 380,000 distinct CDR3 sequences, approximately 5% of them seen only once. Specified time point: pre-sensitization, week 0. Treatment in this sample: therapeutic diphenylcyclopropenone sensitization with weekly scalp DPC. This clonotype was seen more than once but under ten times. Antigen unknown. CDR3 length: 17 residues. Germline V CDR1 and CDR2: PRHDT, FYEKMQ (reference sequence). The trim removed 4 bases at V and 4 bases at J, leaving 11 bases unmatched.

The sequence was collected from a woman between 50 and 59 years old with alopecia areata. Some clones in this sample may be carry-over from other donors' samples. Source: whole blood, taken in connection with sensitization to the hapten diphenylcyclopropenone (DPC). The chain is built from TRBV13 and TRBJ1-1, with 11 positions matching TRBD1. CDR3 protein: CASSSDGTGGSLTEAFF. The CDR3, as DNA: TGTGCCAGCAGCTCAGACGGGACAGGGGGGAGCCTCACTGAAGCTTTCTTT.